This entry lists 2 T cell receptor beta chains sequenced from one sample in a study of control samples from healthy donors and cancer patients. Sequencing used immunoSEQ multiplex PCR; TCRdb keeps in-frame clones, though not all of them. There are roughly 150,000 clones in the sample; roughly 93% occur only once, and approximately 2.5% lies in the top ten. Input material: blood. The source is a middle-aged man in good health.

The chain couples TRBV4-1 to TRBJ2-7, with D unclear. Germline assignment: CDR1 MGHRA and CDR2 YSYEKL. The CDR3 contains 14 residues. V was shortened by 1 base and J by 0 bases, with 7 bases between the two germline ends. CDR3 sequence: CASSQGDTSYEQYF. DNA for the CDR3: TGCGCCAGCAGCCAAGGAGACACCTCCTACGAGCAGTACTTC.

The gene calls are TRBV30 and TRBJ2-7, with a possible D match to TRBD2 (6 bases). CDR3 length: 12 residues. Trimming took off 5 bases at V and 2 bases at J, with 10 bases between the two ends. Looked up from germline, CDR1 is GTSNPN and CDR2 is SVGIG (reference sequence). The DNA of the CDR3 is TGTGCCTGGGAAGGACTAACCTACGAGCAGTACTTC. Encoded protein: CAWEGLTYEQYF. The full variable domain, rest sourced from reference TRBV30 and TRBJ2-7, is SQTIHQWPATLVQPVGSPLSLECTVEGTSNPNLYWYRQAAGRGLQLLFYSVGIGQISSEVPQNLSASRPQDRQFILSSKKLLLSDSGFYLCAWEGLTYEQYFGPGTRLTVT.